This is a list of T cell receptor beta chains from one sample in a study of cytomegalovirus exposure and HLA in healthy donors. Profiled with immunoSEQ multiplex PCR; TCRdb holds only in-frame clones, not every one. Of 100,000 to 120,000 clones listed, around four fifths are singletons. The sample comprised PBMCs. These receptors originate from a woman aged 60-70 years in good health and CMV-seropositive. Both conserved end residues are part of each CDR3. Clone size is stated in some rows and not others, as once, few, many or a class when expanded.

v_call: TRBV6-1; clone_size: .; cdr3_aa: CASSLGQGAYEQYF
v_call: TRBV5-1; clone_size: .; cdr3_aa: CASSLRESNYGYTF
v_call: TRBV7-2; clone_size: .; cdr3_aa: CASSLDHSGANVLTF
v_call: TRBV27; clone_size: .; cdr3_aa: CASSIAETYNEQFF
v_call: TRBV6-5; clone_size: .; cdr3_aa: CASSYRAGYSYEQYF
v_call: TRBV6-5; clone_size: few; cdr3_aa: CASSFQREFDPHEQFF
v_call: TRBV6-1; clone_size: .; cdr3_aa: CASSGTGTGAEQYF
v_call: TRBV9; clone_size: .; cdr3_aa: CASSVDPSSGNTIYF
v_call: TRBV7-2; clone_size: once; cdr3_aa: CASSRRTSQLATQYF
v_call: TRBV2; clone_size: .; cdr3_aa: CASSRWGTEIQETQYF
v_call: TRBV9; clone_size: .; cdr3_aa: CASSVGDRDTGELFF
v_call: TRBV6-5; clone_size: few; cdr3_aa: CASRTGRLNTEAFF
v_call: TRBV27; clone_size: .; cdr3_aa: CASSLRLAGERHEQFF
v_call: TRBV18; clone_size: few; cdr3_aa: CASSPGTGYPYEQYF
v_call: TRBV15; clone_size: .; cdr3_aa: CATSHREVNYGYTF
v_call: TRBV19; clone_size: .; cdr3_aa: CASSNNPPTGWETQYF
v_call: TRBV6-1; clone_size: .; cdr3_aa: CASLLHYEQYF
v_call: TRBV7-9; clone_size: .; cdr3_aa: CANSLHIIPGAFF
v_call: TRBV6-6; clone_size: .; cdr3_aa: CASSYTGTQETQYF
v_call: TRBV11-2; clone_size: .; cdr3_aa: CASSLGPSSGRGQYF
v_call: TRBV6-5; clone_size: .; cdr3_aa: CASSFRGRWEQYF
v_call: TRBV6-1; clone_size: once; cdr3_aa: CASLPGQTEKLFF
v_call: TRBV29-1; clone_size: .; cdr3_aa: CSVVWPTYEQYF
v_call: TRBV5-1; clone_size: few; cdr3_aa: CASSLAVTSFTGELFF
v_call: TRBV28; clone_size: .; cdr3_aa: CASSPGQRGRGNTIYF
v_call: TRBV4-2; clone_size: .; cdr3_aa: CASSHRGLAHEQYF
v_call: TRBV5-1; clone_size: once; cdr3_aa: CASRQGEVTEAFF
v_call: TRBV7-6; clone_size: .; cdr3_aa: CASSLELAGRLAGNTIYF
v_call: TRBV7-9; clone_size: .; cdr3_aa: CASSLASGSSYNEQFF
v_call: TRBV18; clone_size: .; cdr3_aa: CASSPGQPSNTGELFF
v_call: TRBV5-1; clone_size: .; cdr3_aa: CASSISRATNTGELFF
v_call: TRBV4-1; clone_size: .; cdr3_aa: CASSQGPGLGGNQPQHF
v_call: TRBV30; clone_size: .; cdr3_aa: CAWSGLSSSSYNEQFF
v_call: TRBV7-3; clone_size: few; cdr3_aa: CASSPTGTSGRWEPYEQYF
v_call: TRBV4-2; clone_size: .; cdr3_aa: CASSQEQGGNTEAFF
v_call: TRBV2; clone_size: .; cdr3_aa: CASSEDFSYEQYF
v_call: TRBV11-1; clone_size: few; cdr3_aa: CASSLLRGTEAFF
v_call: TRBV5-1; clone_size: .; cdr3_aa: CASSQPTGGTEAFF
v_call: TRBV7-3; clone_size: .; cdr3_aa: CASSLGTSGTTDTQYF
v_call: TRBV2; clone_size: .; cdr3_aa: CASSVSYNEQFF
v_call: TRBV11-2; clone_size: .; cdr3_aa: CASSLLAGVYNEQFF
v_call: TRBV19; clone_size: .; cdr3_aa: CASSMYAQGNTEAFF
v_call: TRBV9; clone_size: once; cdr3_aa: CASSPGLAGVAETQYF
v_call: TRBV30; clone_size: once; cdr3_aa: CAWSPPGGNNYGYTF
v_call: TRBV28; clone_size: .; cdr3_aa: CASSPAGTGRKNTEAFF
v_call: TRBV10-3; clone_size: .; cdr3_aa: CAISEPSVETQYF
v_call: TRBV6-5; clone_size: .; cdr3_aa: CASSDPGNTEAFF
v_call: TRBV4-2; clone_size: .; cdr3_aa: CASSQGLGAGETQYF
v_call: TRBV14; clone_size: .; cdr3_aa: CASSQTYGTGVQYF
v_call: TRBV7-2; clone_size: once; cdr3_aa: CASSTGTASSGANVLTF
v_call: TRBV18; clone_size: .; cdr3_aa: CASSRGQGGQETQYF
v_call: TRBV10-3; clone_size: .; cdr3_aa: CAISESTPNRGAYEQYF
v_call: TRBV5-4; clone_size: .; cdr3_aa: CASSLLDWEETQYF
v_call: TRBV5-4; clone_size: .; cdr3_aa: CASSSPGTSGALGTQYF